The 27 T cell receptor beta chains reported below all come from one sample, sequenced in a study of T cell repertoires in cytomegalovirus infection. One entry per CDR3 protein, called by TCRdb with MiXCR from the reads. The sample carries tens of thousands of distinct CDR3 sequences, approximately 39% recorded once. These receptors are not linked to any known antigen. Here the sequenced sample was CD8+ T cells from cultured PBMCs, taken from culture after CMV antigen stimulation. The receptors originated from a human donor in good health (CMV status not recorded). Some clones in this sample may be carry-over from other donors' samples.

This clonotype was observed at least ten times. The chain uses TRBV28 and TRBJ2-7; TRBD1 matches 9 bases. CDR1 MDHEN and CDR2 SYDVKM come from the germline V gene. V dropped 5 bases and J dropped 0; count of bases not matched to a gene: 5. CDR3 length: 15 amino acids. CDR3 in amino acids: CASSGTGRSSYEQYF. CDR3 nucleotides: TGTGCCAGCAGTGGGACAGGGAGGAGCTCCTACGAGCAGTACTTC.

The V gene is TRBV19, the J gene TRBJ2-7, with 11 bases identical to TRBD2. This CDR3 is built from 15 residues. The V gene end was trimmed by 5 bases and the J gene end by 5 bases; junction bases not matched to a gene: 8. Germline V lookup: CDR1 LNHDA, CDR2 SQIVND (reference sequence). In DNA form, the CDR3 reads TGTGCCAGTAGTTTGTCTAGCGGGAGGAAGGACGAGCAGTACTTC. This gives the protein CASSLSSGRKDEQYF.

A single count supports this clonotype. In DNA, the CDR3 is TGTGCCAGCAGTCGACTAGCGGGAGGGCCCACAGATACGCAGTATTTT. Translation gives CASSRLAGGPTDTQYF. The V and J genes are TRBV12-3 or TRBV12-4 and TRBJ2-3; 14 bases are shared with TRBD2. With V trimmed by 5 bases and J by 2 bases, 3 bases remained unmatched. The CDR3 contains 16 residues.

With respect to this clonotype: This clone may be a read error of a much larger clone one base away. The gene calls are TRBV6-1 and TRBJ2-1; D gene unclear. The CDR3 is 13 amino acids. V shed 1 base and J shed 3 bases, with 4 bases lying between them. The germline CDR1 and CDR2 sequences are MNHNS and SASEGT. This chain's CDR3 is CASSEGCYNEQFF. As DNA, the CDR3 is TGTGCCAGCAGTGAAGGTTGCTACAATGAGCAGTTCTTC.

In this sample, this clonotype turned up a few times. The V call is TRBV27, the J call TRBJ2-1; D is perhaps TRBD1 (6 bases). The CDR3 consists of 16 residues. Per germline, CDR1 MNHEY and CDR2 SMNVEV (reference sequence). Trimming removed 5 bases from V and 5 bases from J, with 19 bases in between. CDR3: CASSPTRDGGHNEQFF. The DNA for the CDR3 is TGTGCCAGCAGTCCGACCCGGGATGGGGGCCACAATGAGCAGTTCTTC.

The chain links TRBV7-8 to TRBJ2-7; the D gene is possibly TRBD1 (6 bases). CDR1 is SGHVS, CDR2 FQNEAQ, per germline. V lost 1 base and J 3 bases, leaving 13 bases between the germline ends. This CDR3 comprises 15 residues. The CDR3 nucleotides are TGTGCCAGCAGCTTAGGGGCAGGGGATATCTACGAGCAGTACTTC. It translates to CASSLGAGDIYEQYF.

This clonotype was observed a handful of times. The chain carries TRBV4-1 and TRBJ1-3; the D is unclear. The CDR3 contains 14 residues. Trimming stripped 5 bases from V and 0 bases from J, with 8 bases between. In germline, CDR1 is MGHRA, CDR2 YSYEKL. The CDR3 spells CASSTEPSGNTIYF. DNA of the CDR3: TGCGCCAGCAGCACTGAACCCTCTGGAAACACCATATATTTT.

This clonotype was detected many times. The chain recombines TRBV11-3 with TRBJ1-1, with D maybe TRBD1 (5 bases). Trimming removed 5 bases from V and 5 bases from J, with 21 bases in between. CDR1 and CDR2 (germline): SGHNT, YENEEA. The CDR3 is 16 residues long. This CDR3 reads CASSNRLLGVSTEAFF. The CDR3 DNA reads as TGTGCCAGCAGCAACAGACTTTTGGGGGTTAGTACTGAAGCTTTCTTT.

V is TRBV11-1 and J is TRBJ2-3; unclear D gene. Deletions cut 5 bases from V and 6 bases from J, with 6 bases between. This CDR3 is built from 11 residues. Germline V lookup: CDR1 SGHAT, CDR2 FQDESV (reference sequence). CDR3 DNA sequence: TGTGCCAGCAGCCTCGGGGATACGCAGTATTTT. This sequence encodes CASSLGDTQYF.

This clonotype turned up a few times. This sequence joins TRBV7-2 and TRBJ1-6, with 7 bases matching TRBD1. The germline V gene encodes CDR1 SGHTA and CDR2 FQGNSA. The CDR3 has 13 residues. The V and J ends lost 2 bases and 14 bases, in that order; junction bases with no gene match: 6. CDR3 sequence (DNA): TGTGCCAGCAGCTTAAATCAGGGGGTCACCCTCCACTTT. The encoded protein is CASSLNQGVTLHF.

This clonotype was observed a handful of times. The genes are TRBV12-3 or TRBV12-4 and TRBJ2-3; no definite D call. The CDR3 is made up of 15 amino acids. V was shortened by 1 base and J by 0 bases, with 8 bases between the two germline ends. CDR3 in DNA: TGTGCCAGCAGTTTAGGCCTGGATAGCACAGATACGCAGTATTTT. Translated, it gives CASSLGLDSTDTQYF.

The rearrangement uses TRBV6-6 and TRBJ1-5; D not certain. Germline V gene lookup returns CDR1 MNHNY and CDR2 SVGAGI (reference sequence). The CDR3 totals 15 residues. Trimming cost V 6 bases and J 2 bases, with 14 bases left between them. The DNA for the CDR3 is TGTGCCAGCAGCTCGGGCGGGTCTGGCAATCAGCCCCAGCATTTT. Its translation is CASSSGGSGNQPQHF.

This clonotype was recorded a few times. This sequence joins TRBV11-2 and TRBJ1-5; D remains unclear. Trimming left V 0 bases short and J 6 bases short, with 12 bases between. Germline lookup yields CDR1 SGHAT and CDR2 FQNNGV. The CDR3 covers 15 residues. The CDR3 sequence is CASSLDVTLGQPQHF. The CDR3 DNA reads as TGTGCCAGCAGCTTAGATGTAACTCTAGGTCAGCCCCAGCATTTT.

V gene TRBV10-2 combines with J gene TRBJ2-1; D remains ambiguous. The CDR3 totals 11 residues. Looked up from germline, CDR1 is WSHSY and CDR2 is SAAADI. Trimming stripped 3 bases from V and 9 bases from J, with 6 bases between. The CDR3 coding sequence is TGCGCCAGCAGTGAAGGAAGTGAGCAGTTCTTC. Amino acids: CASSEGSEQFF.

The rearrangement links TRBV12-3 or TRBV12-4 to TRBJ2-5; D assignment may be TRBD1 or TRBD2 (5 bases each). With 1 base removed from V and 3 bases from J, the gap between germline ends came to 9 bases. The CDR3 has 14 amino acids. The CDR3 region is CASSLVRGEETQYF. CDR3 coding DNA: TGTGCCAGCAGTTTAGTGAGGGGCGAAGAGACCCAGTACTTC.

V is TRBV27 and J is TRBJ1-1; possibly TRBD1 for D (6 bases). Germline V gene lookup returns CDR1 MNHEY and CDR2 SMNVEV (reference sequence). CDR3 length equals 13 residues. The V and J ends lost 8 bases and 3 bases respectively, with 13 bases between them. The CDR3 here is CASRWTEYTEAFF. The CDR3 DNA is TGTGCCAGCCGGTGGACAGAATACACTGAAGCTTTCTTT.

This clonotype was counted between two and nine times. The chain carries TRBV4-1 and TRBJ2-7, with D maybe TRBD1 (5 bases). V gave up 1 base and J gave up 2 bases, with 15 bases separating them. This CDR3 contains 16 residues. Germline lookup yields CDR1 MGHRA and CDR2 YSYEKL. This CDR3 reads CASSQGSDRVTYEQYF. The DNA for the CDR3 is TGCGCCAGCAGCCAAGGCAGCGACAGAGTAACCTACGAGCAGTACTTC.

The V call is TRBV2, the J call TRBJ1-2, with a weak D call TRBD1 (5 bases). Germline V gene sequence: CDR1 SNHLY, CDR2 FYNNEI. The V end lost 1 base, the J end lost 6 bases, and 9 bases lay between the germline ends. The CDR3 runs 13 residues. The CDR3 is CASSEEGFNGYTF. Here the CDR3 DNA reads TGTGCCAGCAGTGAAGAGGGGTTCAATGGCTACACCTTC.

J is TRBJ2-1 and V is TRBV4-1; 7 positions agree with TRBD1. J lost 1 base, V lost 0 bases, and 9 bases had no gene match. CDR1 and CDR2 (germline): MGHRA, YSYEKL. This CDR3 has 18 amino acids. The CDR3 sequence is CASSQDHGGRGSYNEQFF. For the CDR3, the DNA is TGCGCCAGCAGCCAAGATCACGGCGGCAGGGGGTCCTACAATGAGCAGTTCTTC.

V is TRBV9 and J is TRBJ2-3, with 8 bases fitting TRBD2. The CDR3 is made up of 16 amino acids. Unmatched junction bases numbered 6, after V lost 1 base and J lost 2 bases. Germline CDR1 SGDLS, CDR2 YYNGEE. The CDR3: CASSVINSGDTDTQYF. The CDR3 DNA sequence: TGTGCCAGCAGCGTAATCAATAGCGGGGACACAGATACGCAGTATTTT.

The sample holds one count of this clonotype. The CDR3 spells CASSVGGSGFHEQYF. CDR3 DNA sequence: TGTGCCAGCAGCGTAGGAGGTAGCGGGTTCCACGAGCAGTACTTC. The V and J genes are TRBV9 and TRBJ2-7; 7 bases agree with TRBD2. The trim removed 0 bases at V and 5 bases at J, leaving 8 bases unmatched. Germline V CDR1 and CDR2: SGDLS, YYNGEE. The CDR3 length is 15 residues.

This clonotype was counted many times. The chain has TRBV28 and TRBJ1-5; 7 bases are a match to TRBD1. Trimming at V came to 6 bases and at J to 11 bases, leaving 10 bases not matched to a gene. The CDR3 has 13 residues. Germline CDR1 MDHEN, CDR2 SYDVKM. CDR3 DNA: TGTGCCAGCAGGGGGACAGCTCTTAAGGCCCAGCATTTT. It specifies CASRGTALKAQHF.

In this sample, this clonotype turned up many times. The rearrangement uses TRBV11-1 and TRBJ2-5, with D uncertain. This CDR3 has 15 amino acids. Germline loops: CDR1 SGHAT, CDR2 FQDESV (reference sequence). Between the trimmed V and J ends, which lost 3 bases and 0 bases, there was a span of 11 bases. The CDR3 sequence: CASSLVPGNQETQYF. The CDR3 DNA reads as TGTGCCAGCAGCTTGGTTCCGGGCAACCAAGAGACCCAGTACTTC.

This chain uses TRBV7-2 with TRBJ2-4; possibly TRBD2 for D (7 bases). Germline CDR1 SGHTA, CDR2 FQGNSA. V lost 1 base and J lost 1, with 14 bases in between. The CDR3 spans 17 residues. The CDR3 here is CASSLDGRGFAKNIQYF. CDR3 in DNA: TGTGCCAGCAGCTTAGATGGGAGGGGGTTTGCCAAAAACATTCAGTACTTC.

V usage is TRBV6-4 and J usage is TRBJ2-3; D not resolved. In germline, CDR1 is MRHNA, CDR2 SNTAGT. Between the trimmed V and J ends, which lost 0 bases and 1 base, there was a span of 14 bases. The CDR3 is 17 residues long. CDR3 amino acids: CASSDSPPGGGTDTQYF. CDR3 nucleotides: TGTGCCAGCAGTGACTCTCCTCCCGGTGGTGGCACAGATACGCAGTATTTT.

This clonotype was observed a single time. The rearrangement uses TRBV27 and TRBJ2-7; 12 bases are a match to TRBD2. Germline trimming cut 6 bases from V and 1 base from J; bases unmatched to any gene: 4. Germline CDR1 and CDR2: MNHEY and SMNVEV (reference sequence). CDR3 size: 15 residues. CDR3 residues: CASSRLAGASYEQYF. CDR3 DNA sequence: TGTGCCAGCAGCCGACTAGCGGGAGCGTCCTACGAGCAGTACTTC.

The V gene is TRBV11-2, the J gene TRBJ2-1; D is perhaps TRBD1 (6 bases). The CDR3 contains 14 residues. Germline V lookup: CDR1 SGHAT, CDR2 FQNNGV. The V end was cut by 1 base, the J end by 4 bases, with 8 bases between. The CDR3 DNA is TGTGCCAGCAGCTTAGTGGACAGTTACAATGAGCAGTTCTTC. Translation: CASSLVDSYNEQFF.